The clone carrying this TCR beta chain was observed a handful of times. The sample belongs to a study of OX40 agonist ivuxolimab in advanced cancers. About the study: Having had anti-PD-1, anti-PD-L1 or anti-CTLA-4 therapy before was allowed, and approximately 40% had some.

V was clipped by 4 bases and J by 0 bases, with 13 bases between them. This CDR3 is 17 amino acids long. CDR1 and CDR2 from the germline V gene are SNHLY and FYNNEI. Here immunoSEQ multiplex PCR was the method, and the copy in TCRdb shows in-frame clones only, minus some. The sample records about 30,000 clones, 82% being singletons. On cycle 4 day 1 and cycle 7 day 1, as well as at baseline, blood was sampled. This clonotype originated in an adult with an advanced solid tumor such as melanoma, head and neck, liver or kidney cancer. The J gene is TRBJ1-6, the V gene TRBV2; no clear D. This specimen consisted of CD4+ or CD8+ T cells sorted from blood, obtained in a trial of the OX40 agonist ivuxolimab. The CDR3 coding sequence is TGTGCCAGCAGTGTATCGGGCGGAAGCTCCTATAATTCACCCCTCCACTTT. Protein sequence: CASSVSGGSSYNSPLHF.